This TCR beta chain derives from a study of cytomegalovirus exposure and HLA in healthy donors. The PCR contained 60 Vbeta and 13 Jbeta primers. Assay used: immunoSEQ multiplex PCR; TCRdb lists only in-frame clones, some missing. The sample contains some 70,000 clones, 82% of which appear only once. The source is a man aged 18 to 29 in good health and CMV-seronegative. Sequenced input: PBMCs.

The CDR3 sequence: CASSLESRGGELFF. In DNA form, the CDR3 reads TGCGCCAGCAGCTTGGAGTCCCGCGGCGGGGAGCTGTTTTTT. V gene TRBV5-1 combines with J gene TRBJ2-2; D uncertain. CDR3 size: 14 residues. V was cut by 0 bases and J by 7 bases, with 10 bases left in between. Per germline, CDR1 SGHRS and CDR2 YFSETQ.